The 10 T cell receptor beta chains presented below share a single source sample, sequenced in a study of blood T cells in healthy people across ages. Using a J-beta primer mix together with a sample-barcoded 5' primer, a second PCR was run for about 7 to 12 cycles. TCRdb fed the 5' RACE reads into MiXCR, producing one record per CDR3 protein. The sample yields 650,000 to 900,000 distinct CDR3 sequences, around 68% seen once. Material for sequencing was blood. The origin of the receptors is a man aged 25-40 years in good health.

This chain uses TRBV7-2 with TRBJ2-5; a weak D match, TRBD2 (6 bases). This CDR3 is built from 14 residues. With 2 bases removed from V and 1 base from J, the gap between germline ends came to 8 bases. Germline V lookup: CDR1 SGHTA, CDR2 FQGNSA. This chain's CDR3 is CASSLWGVQETQYF. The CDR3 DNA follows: TGTGCCAGCAGCTTATGGGGGGTCCAAGAGACCCAGTACTTC.

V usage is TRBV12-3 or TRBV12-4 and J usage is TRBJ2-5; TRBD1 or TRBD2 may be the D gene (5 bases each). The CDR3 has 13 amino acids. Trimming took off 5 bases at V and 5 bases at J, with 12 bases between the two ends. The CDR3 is CASSGGLAETQYF. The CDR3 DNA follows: TGTGCCAGCAGTGGGGGATTAGCCGAGACCCAGTACTTC.

The CDR3 DNA sequence: TGTGCCAGCACCGAATGGGCAGGGGGTGGCTATGGCTACACCTTC. It yields the protein CASTEWAGGGYGYTF. The rearrangement joins TRBV6-1 to TRBJ1-2; 7 bases fit TRBD1. The ends lost 7 bases at V and 4 bases at J; junction bases unmatched: 12. The CDR3 is made up of 15 amino acids. Germline values: CDR1 MNHNS, CDR2 SASEGT.

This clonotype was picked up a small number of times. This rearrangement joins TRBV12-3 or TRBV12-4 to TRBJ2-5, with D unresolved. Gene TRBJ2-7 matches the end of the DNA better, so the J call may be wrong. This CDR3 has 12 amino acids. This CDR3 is CASSPAFYEQYF. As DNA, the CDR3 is TGTGCCAGCAGTCCAGCCTTCTACGAGCAGTACTTC.

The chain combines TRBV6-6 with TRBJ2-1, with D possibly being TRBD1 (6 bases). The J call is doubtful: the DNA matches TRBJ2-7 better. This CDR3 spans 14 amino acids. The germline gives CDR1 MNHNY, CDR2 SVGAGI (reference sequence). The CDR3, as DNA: TGTGCCAGTACACAGGGAATCAACGACAATGAGCAGTACTTC. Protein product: CASTQGINDNEQYF.

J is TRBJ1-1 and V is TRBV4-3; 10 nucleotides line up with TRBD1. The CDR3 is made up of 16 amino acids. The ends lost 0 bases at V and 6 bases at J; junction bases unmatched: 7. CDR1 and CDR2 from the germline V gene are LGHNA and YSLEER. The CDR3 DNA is TGCGCCAGCAGCCAAGATGGACCGGGACAGGGGCCTGAAGCTTTCTTT. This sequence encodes CASSQDGPGQGPEAFF.

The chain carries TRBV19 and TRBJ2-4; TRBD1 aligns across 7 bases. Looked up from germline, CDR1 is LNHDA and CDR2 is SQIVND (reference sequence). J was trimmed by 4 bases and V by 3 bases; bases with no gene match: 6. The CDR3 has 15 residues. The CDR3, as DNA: TGTGCCAGTAGTATGACAGGGACCCCGAAAAACATTCAGTACTTC. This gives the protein CASSMTGTPKNIQYF.

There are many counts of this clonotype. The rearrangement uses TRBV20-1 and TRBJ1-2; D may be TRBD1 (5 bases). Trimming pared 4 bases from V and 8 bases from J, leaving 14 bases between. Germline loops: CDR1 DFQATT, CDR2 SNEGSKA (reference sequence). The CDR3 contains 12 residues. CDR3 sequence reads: CSATQGGWGYTF. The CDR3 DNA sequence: TGCAGTGCTACCCAGGGCGGGTGGGGCTACACCTTC.

The CDR3 here is CSARGHSGEGGANVLTF. The DNA of the CDR3 is TGCAGTGCTAGAGGCCACAGCGGGGAGGGCGGGGCCAACGTCCTGACTTTC. The chain has TRBV20-1 and TRBJ2-6; 7 bases fit TRBD2. After removal of 1 base from V and 4 bases from J, the junction contained 10 bases not matched to a gene. Germline V CDR1 and CDR2: DFQATT, SNEGSKA (reference sequence). The CDR3 totals 17 residues.

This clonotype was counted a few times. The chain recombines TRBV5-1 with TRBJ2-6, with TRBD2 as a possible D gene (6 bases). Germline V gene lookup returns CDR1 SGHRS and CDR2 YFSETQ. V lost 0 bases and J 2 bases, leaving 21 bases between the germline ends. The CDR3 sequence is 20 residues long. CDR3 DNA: TGCGCCAGCAGCTTGGTCTTGTCGGGACTCAAAAGAGCTGGGGCCAACGTCCTGACTTTC. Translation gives CASSLVLSGLKRAGANVLTF.